Below are 11 T cell receptor beta chains sequenced from a single sample in a study of T cell responses to AZD1222 COVID-19 vaccine. Repertoires were generated with immunoSEQ multiplex PCR, while TCRdb's copy carries only in-frame clones and drops some. The sample includes about 120,000 clones, roughly 87% seen only once; the top ten take around 2.6%. The sample consisted of peripheral blood, taken 28 days after the second AZD1222 dose. Every receptor here comes from an adult who received the AZD1222 COVID-19 vaccine.

The chain links TRBV6-2 or TRBV6-3 to TRBJ1-5; possibly TRBD1 for D (5 bases). Germline V lookup: CDR1 MNHEY, CDR2 SVGEGT. V shed 4 bases and J shed 2 bases, with 9 bases lying between them. This CDR3 comprises 14 residues. The CDR3 DNA reads as TGTGCCAGCAGTTCGGACACCGGCAATCAGCCCCAGCATTTT. It yields the protein CASSSDTGNQPQHF.

CDR3 bases: TGTGCCAGCAGCCAAGTCATGCCCCTCTCGGCGTCGGAAAAACTGTTTTTT. Amino acids: CASSQVMPLSASEKLFF. The chain has TRBV3-1 (or the pseudogene TRBV3-2) and TRBJ1-4; D unclear. The V end was cut by 1 base, the J end by 8 bases, with 20 bases between. The CDR3 runs to 17 residues. Looked up from germline, CDR1 is LGHDT and CDR2 is YNNKEL (reference sequence).

The chain is built from TRBV5-5 and TRBJ1-5; D remains ambiguous. Trimming stripped 4 bases from V and 7 bases from J, with 12 bases between. Germline V lookup: CDR1 SGHKS, CDR2 YYEKEE (reference sequence). This CDR3 has 13 amino acids. CDR3 residues: CASSRWEEQPQHF. Written as DNA, the CDR3 is TGTGCCAGCAGCCGCTGGGAAGAACAGCCCCAGCATTTT.

The gene calls are TRBV6-4 and TRBJ1-2, with D possibly being TRBD1 (5 bases). The germline CDR1 and CDR2 sequences are MRHNA and SNTAGT. CDR3 length: 13 residues. V lost 6 bases, J lost 0 bases, and 8 bases lay in between. CDR3 nucleotide sequence: TGTGCCAGCAGCCAGGGAACTAACTATGGCTACACCTTC. Its protein is CASSQGTNYGYTF.

The chain has TRBV5-1 and TRBJ2-2; no definite D call. The V end lost 0 bases, the J end lost 1 base, and 4 bases lay between the germline ends. CDR1 and CDR2 (germline): SGHRS, YFSETQ. The CDR3 extends over 14 amino acids. The CDR3 coding sequence is TGCGCCAGCAGCTTGGGGGTGAACACCGGGGAGCTGTTTTTT. Translated, it gives CASSLGVNTGELFF.

This chain joins TRBV29-1 and TRBJ1-4; TRBD1 agrees at 8 bases. This CDR3 has 14 amino acids. Germline loops: CDR1 SQVTM, CDR2 ANQGSEA. After removal of 6 bases from V and 5 bases from J, the junction contained 8 bases not matched to a gene. CDR3 DNA sequence: TGCAGCGTGAGCGCAGGGGGCTGGAATGAAAAACTGTTTTTT. Translation gives CSVSAGGWNEKLFF.

V gene TRBV2 combines with J gene TRBJ2-6; D is perhaps TRBD1 (5 bases). Germline values: CDR1 SNHLY, CDR2 FYNNEI. Trimming shortened V by 4 bases and J by 0 bases, and 10 bases separated the two germline ends. The CDR3 covers 16 residues. The CDR3 sequence: CASSVGRASGANVLTF. Here the CDR3 DNA reads TGTGCCAGCAGTGTTGGCAGGGCCTCTGGGGCCAACGTCCTGACTTTC.

CDR3 region: CASRPPDGGGGNTIYF. The CDR3 nucleotides are TGTGCCAGCAGGCCTCCGGACGGCGGTGGTGGAAACACCATATATTTT. V and J are TRBV28 and TRBJ1-3, with D unresolved. The V and J ends lost 6 bases and 3 bases respectively, with 18 bases between them. Germline CDR1 reads MDHEN; CDR2 reads SYDVKM. The CDR3 covers 16 residues.

The V and J genes are TRBV9 and TRBJ2-2; 7 bases match TRBD1. The CDR3 sequence is 14 residues long. CDR1 is SGDLS and CDR2 is YYNGEE in the germline V gene. With V trimmed by 4 bases and J by 7 bases, 7 bases remained unmatched. CDR3 protein: CASSPVTGHGELFF. As DNA, the CDR3 is TGTGCCAGCAGCCCCGTGACAGGGCACGGGGAGCTGTTTTTT.

The chain couples TRBV20-1 to TRBJ1-1; D is unclear. The CDR3 extends over 13 amino acids. Germline assignment: CDR1 DFQATT and CDR2 SNEGSKA (reference sequence). The ends were cut back, 3 bases at V and 5 bases at J, with 13 bases in the middle. CDR3 sequence: CSASLHSQTEAFF. CDR3 in DNA: TGCAGTGCTAGTTTGCACAGTCAGACTGAAGCTTTCTTT.

This chain's CDR3 is CATSDPRDKASYNEQFF. DNA for the CDR3: TGTGCCACCAGTGATCCCCGGGACAAGGCCTCCTACAATGAGCAGTTCTTC. J is TRBJ2-1 and V is TRBV24-1; tentatively, D is TRBD1 (6 bases). Trimming took 3 bases from V and 0 from J, leaving 14 bases between them. CDR1 and CDR2 from the germline V gene are KGHDR and SFDVKD. The CDR3 extends over 17 amino acids.